The source of this T cell receptor beta chain is a study of identical twins. Study findings and constraints: A lower insertion count was a feature of abundant cord blood beta clonotypes, with no such feature in memory repertoires. Some out-of-frame alpha sequences were shared by twins, and these showed excess low generation probability.

The V and J ends lost 0 bases and 0 bases respectively, with 9 bases between them. The CDR3 is 16 amino acids. Germline-derived CDR1 and CDR2 are SGHDT and YYEEEE. Regarding this clonotype: Its antigen remains unidentified.

TCRdb re-analysed the 5' RACE reads in MiXCR, keeping a single row per CDR3 protein. The profile shows approximately 620,000 distinct CDR3 sequences, 8.6% of them singletons. Another study also made use of these data, one on yellow fever vaccine responses in identical twins.

Source material: PBMCs. The clonotype originates from a woman between 18 and 30 years old in good health. The chain couples TRBV5-6 to TRBJ2-2, with unresolved D. Here the CDR3 reads CASSLGPASNTGELFF. For the CDR3, the DNA is TGTGCCAGCAGCTTGGGCCCCGCATCGAACACCGGGGAGCTGTTTTTT.